The next 14 T cell receptor beta chains were all read from a single sample in a study of OX40 agonist ivuxolimab in advanced cancers. Here immunoSEQ multiplex PCR was the method, and the copy in TCRdb shows in-frame clones only, minus some. The data hold 25,000 to 30,000 clones, with about 86% observed a single time. The sequencing here drew on CD4+ or CD8+ T cells sorted from blood, taken in a trial of the OX40 agonist ivuxolimab. The receptor set was obtained from an adult with an advanced solid tumor such as melanoma, head and neck, liver or kidney cancer.

V usage is TRBV25-1 and J usage is TRBJ2-3; TRBD1 is a possible D gene (5 bases). V was trimmed by 2 bases and J by 4 bases, leaving 16 bases between them. Germline values: CDR1 MGHDK, CDR2 SYGVNS. The CDR3 totals 16 residues. The chain's CDR3 is CASSERTPSRADTQYF. In DNA form, the CDR3 reads TGTGCCAGCAGTGAAAGGACACCCTCAAGGGCAGATACGCAGTATTTT.

The chain's CDR3 is CASSLLSGGEYNEQFF. DNA of the CDR3: TGTGCCAGCAGCTTACTCAGCGGGGGGGAATACAATGAGCAGTTCTTC. The chain has TRBV7-9 and TRBJ2-1, with TRBD2 matching over 10 bases. The germline V gene encodes CDR1 SEHNR and CDR2 FQNEAQ (reference sequence). V dropped 2 bases and J dropped 4; count of bases not matched to a gene: 5. This CDR3 is built from 16 residues. Together with reference TRBV7-9 and TRBJ2-1, the CDR3 gives the full variable domain: DTGVSQNPRHKITKRGQNVTFRCDPISEHNRLYWYRQTLGQGPEFLTYFQNEAQLEKSRLLSDRFSAERPKGSFSTLEIQRTEQGDSAMYLCASSLLSGGEYNEQFFGPGTRLTVL.

V is TRBV30 and J is TRBJ2-3; D perhaps matches TRBD1 (5 bases). V shed 1 base and J shed 5 bases, with 13 bases lying between them. This CDR3 has 14 amino acids. Germline CDR1 GTSNPN, CDR2 SVGIG (reference sequence). This CDR3 reads CAWSAGQGIDTQYF. The CDR3, as DNA: TGTGCCTGGAGTGCCGGCCAGGGTATAGATACGCAGTATTTT.

This clone was detected only once. The chain uses TRBV21-1 and TRBJ1-2; the table's TRBD1 call for D was not verified on the DNA. TRBV21-1 is classified as a pseudogene. The CDR3 loop spans 14 amino acids. CDR3 loop: CASSNQPGRYGYTF. CDR3 coding DNA: TGTGCCAGCAGCAACCAACCCGGCAGGTATGGCTACACCTTC.

The chain recombines TRBV4-1 with TRBJ2-7; 9 bases agree with TRBD1. Per the germline V gene, CDR1 is MGHRA and CDR2 is YSYEKL. The CDR3 spans 15 residues. J lost 6 bases, V lost 5 bases, and 11 bases had no gene match. The CDR3 loop is CASSFTGGGVVEQYF. In DNA form, the CDR3 reads TGCGCCAGCAGCTTCACAGGGGGCGGAGTAGTCGAGCAGTACTTC.

The chain combines TRBV2 with TRBJ2-6; 8 bases fit TRBD1. The CDR3 runs 15 residues. Germline lookup yields CDR1 SNHLY and CDR2 FYNNEI. V shed 8 bases, J shed 4 bases, and the junction held 7 bases outside the gene matches. CDR3 DNA sequence: TGTGCCAGCGAGGGACAGGCCTCCGGGGCCAACGTCCTGACTTTC. This gives the protein CASEGQASGANVLTF.

The chain links TRBV5-5 to TRBJ1-5; 7 nucleotides align to TRBD1. V was pared by 4 bases and J by 6 bases, with 10 bases of the junction left unmatched. The CDR3 consists of 15 residues. CDR1 is SGHKS, CDR2 YYEKEE, per germline (reference sequence). CDR3 sequence: CASSITGQARQPQHF. In nucleotides, the CDR3 is TGTGCCAGCAGCATAACCGGACAGGCGCGTCAGCCCCAGCATTTT.

J is TRBJ2-5 and V is TRBV27, with 10 positions matching TRBD2. CDR3 length: 15 residues. CDR1 MNHEY and CDR2 SMNVEV come from the germline V gene (reference sequence). J lost 1 base, V lost 4 bases, and 3 bases had no gene match. The CDR3 protein is CASSSAGGGQETQYF. The CDR3 region has the DNA TGTGCCAGCAGTTCAGCGGGGGGGGGCCAAGAGACCCAGTACTTC.

V and J are TRBV28 and TRBJ1-5, with 7 bases lining up with TRBD1. Trimming cost V 3 bases and J 10 bases; bases outside gene matches: 12. Germline V gene sequence: CDR1 MDHEN, CDR2 SYDVKM. The CDR3 spans 15 residues. The CDR3 loop reads CASSFPPGGAFPQHF. The CDR3 DNA reads TGTGCCAGCAGTTTCCCGCCAGGGGGGGCTTTTCCCCAGCATTTT. Full variable domain (missing parts from reference TRBV28 and TRBJ1-5): DVKVTQSSRYLVKRTGEKVFLECVQDMDHENMFWYRQDPGLGLRLIYFSYDVKMKEKGDIPEGYSVSREKKERFSLILESASTNQTSMYLCASSFPPGGAFPQHFGDGTRLSIL.

The chain couples TRBV28 to TRBJ2-7; a possible D gene is TRBD1 (8 bases). Deletions cut 7 bases from V and 2 bases from J, with 18 bases between. The CDR3 is 15 residues long. Germline loops: CDR1 MDHEN, CDR2 SYDVKM. The CDR3 DNA follows: TGTGCCAGCACCAGACGACAGGGGAGGGCCTACGAGCAGTACTTC. Encoded protein: CASTRRQGRAYEQYF.

The chain is built from TRBV27 and TRBJ1-1; D might be TRBD1 (6 bases). This CDR3 is built from 12 residues. V shed 8 bases and J shed 0 bases, with 7 bases lying between them. Germline V CDR1 and CDR2: MNHEY, SMNVEV (reference sequence). CDR3: CASGGLNTEAFF. The CDR3 DNA follows: TGTGCCAGCGGGGGCCTGAACACTGAAGCTTTCTTT.

The chain combines TRBV27 with TRBJ1-1; D gene unclear. The CDR3 is 13 residues long. Germline V CDR1 and CDR2: MNHEY, SMNVEV (reference sequence). Between the trimmed V and J ends, which lost 2 bases and 3 bases, there was a span of 7 bases. The CDR3 loop reads CASSLVGDTEAFF. CDR3 coding DNA: TGTGCCAGCAGTTTAGTTGGGGACACTGAAGCTTTCTTT.

V and J are TRBV15 and TRBJ1-2; weak D call: TRBD1 (5 bases). CDR3 length equals 17 residues. The germline V gene encodes CDR1 LNHNV and CDR2 YYDKDF (reference sequence). Trimming cost V 5 bases and J 4 bases, with 23 bases left between them. CDR3 sequence: CATSYPRSGRRGYGYTF. The CDR3 nucleotides are TGTGCCACCAGCTACCCCCGCTCGGGGCGCCGGGGCTATGGCTACACCTTC.

The chain employs TRBV4-3 and TRBJ2-1; 9 bases fit TRBD2. V trimming: 0 bases; J trimming: 4 bases; junction bases outside the gene matches: 1. CDR1 and CDR2 from the germline V gene are LGHNA and YSLEER. The CDR3 has 15 amino acids. CDR3 sequence: CASSQDSGGYNEQFF. The CDR3 region has the DNA TGCGCCAGCAGCCAAGATAGCGGGGGTTACAATGAGCAGTTCTTC.